The rows below give T cell receptor beta chains drawn from one sample of a study of OX40 agonist ivuxolimab in advanced cancers. The method was immunoSEQ multiplex PCR; TCRdb's version includes in-frame clones alone and lacks a portion of them. Of about 69,000 clones in the sample, roughly 89% were seen once. The material sequenced was CD4+ or CD8+ T cells sorted from blood, taken in a trial of the OX40 agonist ivuxolimab. All receptors come from an adult with an advanced solid tumor such as melanoma, head and neck, liver or kidney cancer. Each CDR3 is given with its conserved first and last residue. D genes are given only for firm matches. Some rows mark clone size as missing; the rest say once, few, many or name a class of expanded clone.

clone size | J gene | V gene | D gene | CDR3 protein | CDR3 DNA
NA | TRBJ2-3 | TRBV5-1 | NA | CASSFQPDTQYF | TGCGCCAGCAGCTTTCAACCAGATACGCAGTATTTT
NA | TRBJ1-1 | TRBV7-9 | TRBD1 | CASKSTGRGTEAFF | TGTGCCAGCAAGTCGACAGGGCGAGGCACTGAAGCTTTCTTT
few | TRBJ1-5 | TRBV7-2 | NA | CASSPGRGWNQPQHF | TGTGCCAGCAGCCCAGGCCGCGGTTGGAATCAGCCCCAGCATTTT
NA | TRBJ2-2 | TRBV27 | TRBD1 | CASTHNRRQGEIGELFF | TGTGCCAGCACCCATAATAGGAGACAGGGAGAGATCGGGGAGCTGTTTTTT
NA | TRBJ1-5 | TRBV28 | NA | CASSPWAVNQPQHF | TGTGCCAGCAGTCCGTGGGCCGTAAATCAGCCCCAGCATTTT
NA | TRBJ1-2 | TRBV5-1 | NA | CASSSLDAAGYTF | TGCGCCAGCAGCTCACTCGATGCGGCTGGCTACACCTTC
NA | TRBJ1-5 | TRBV7-2 | NA | CASSLDAPQPQHF | TGTGCCAGCAGCCTGGACGCGCCTCAGCCCCAGCATTTT
NA | TRBJ2-7 | TRBV20-1 | NA | CSARSSEQYF | TGCAGTGCTAGGTCGAGTGAGCAGTACTTC
NA | TRBJ1-4 | TRBV7-2 | TRBD1 | CASSEQGRNEKLFF | TGTGCCAGCAGCGAACAGGGGCGTAACGAAAAACTGTTTTTT
NA | TRBJ1-2 | TRBV11-2 | NA | CASSLGGGLYGYTF | TGTGCCAGCAGCTTAGGCGGGGGGCTGTATGGCTACACCTTC
NA | TRBJ2-7 | TRBV7-2 | TRBD2 | CASSSGGVPYEQYF | TGTGCCAGCAGCTCGGGGGGGGTACCCTACGAGCAGTACTTC
NA | TRBJ1-1 | TRBV28 | NA | CATGQYVGAFF | TGTGCCACAGGACAGTACGTGGGGGCTTTCTTT
NA | TRBJ1-1 | TRBV5-5 | NA | CASSKPGAENTEAFF | TGTGCCAGCAGCAAACCGGGAGCGGAAAACACTGAAGCTTTCTTT
NA | TRBJ1-2 | TRBV18 | NA | CASSPPGLRTTGYTF | TGTGCCAGCTCACCGCCGGGACTGAGAACCACTGGCTACACCTTC
NA | TRBJ2-1 | TRBV10-3 | NA | CAISVSNNEQFF | TGTGCCATCAGTGTTAGCAACAATGAGCAGTTCTTC
NA | TRBJ1-6 | TRBV7-2 | NA | CASSLSGRNSPLHF | TGTGCCAGCAGCTTAAGCGGCAGGAATTCACCCCTCCACTTT
NA | TRBJ2-2 | TRBV6-1 | TRBD2 | CASMVLAGVGELFF | TGTGCCAGCATGGTACTAGCGGGAGTCGGGGAGCTGTTTTTT
NA | TRBJ2-3 | TRBV7-2 | NA | CASSLAPPLLKVSSTDTQYF | TGTGCCAGCAGCTTAGCGCCTCCGCTACTGAAAGTCTCTAGCACAGATACGCAGTATTTT
NA | TRBJ2-7 | TRBV20-1 | NA | CSAGSYEQYF | TGCAGTGCTGGATCTTACGAGCAGTACTTC
few | TRBJ2-7 | TRBV19 | TRBD1 | CASSRQGRPYEQYF | TGTGCCAGTAGCAGACAGGGGAGGCCCTACGAGCAGTACTTC
NA | TRBJ2-7 | TRBV27 | NA | CASSPLRPGSSYEQYF | TGTGCCAGCAGTCCACTTAGGCCTGGCAGCTCCTACGAGCAGTACTTC
NA | TRBJ1-4 | TRBV4-3 | NA | CASSQETSKLFF | TGCGCCAGCAGCCAAGAAACGAGCAAACTGTTTTTT
NA | TRBJ1-5 | TRBV28 | TRBD1 | CASSSRGQGPQPQHF | TGTGCCAGCAGTTCCCGGGGACAGGGTCCTCAGCCCCAGCATTTT
NA | TRBJ2-7 | TRBV7-3 | NA | CASSSDAVEQYF | TGTGCCAGCAGCTCCGATGCAGTCGAGCAGTACTTC
NA | TRBJ2-1 | TRBV27 | NA | CASRPPGPERDEQFF | TGTGCCAGCAGGCCGCCGGGACCTGAAAGGGATGAGCAGTTCTTC
NA | TRBJ2-7 | TRBV28 | NA | CASKANSYEQYF | TGTGCCAGCAAGGCGAACTCCTACGAGCAGTACTTC
NA | TRBJ2-1 | TRBV7-2 | TRBD2 | CASIRGGSYNEQFF | TGTGCCAGCATCCGGGGGGGTAGTTACAATGAGCAGTTCTTC
NA | TRBJ1-1 | TRBV11-3 | NA | CASSLAENTEAFF | TGTGCCAGCAGCTTAGCCGAAAACACTGAAGCTTTCTTT
once | TRBJ1-2 | TRBV9 | NA | CASSSDRDGYTF | TGTGCCAGCAGCTCGGATCGAGACGGCTACACCTTC
NA | TRBJ2-3 | TRBV7-9 | TRBD2 | CASSPGLEDTQYF | TGTGCCAGCAGCCCGGGACTAGAGGATACGCAGTATTTT
few | TRBJ1-1 | TRBV30 | NA | CAWRSDPLSTEAFF | TGTGCCTGGAGAAGTGACCCCTTAAGTACTGAAGCTTTCTTT
NA | TRBJ1-4 | TRBV30 | NA | CAWATFEKLFF | TGTGCCTGGGCCACTTTTGAAAAACTGTTTTTT
NA | TRBJ2-6 | TRBV7-3 | NA | CASSKWGNSGANVLTF | TGTGCCAGCAGCAAATGGGGCAACTCTGGGGCCAACGTCCTGACTTTC
NA | TRBJ2-5 | TRBV7-8 | TRBD2 | CASSHHTTSGMGETQYF | TGTGCCAGCAGCCACCACACCACTAGCGGGATGGGGGAGACCCAGTACTTC
NA | TRBJ2-5 | TRBV5-4 | TRBD2 | CASRLAGVGETQYF | TGTGCCAGCAGACTAGCGGGAGTAGGAGAGACCCAGTACTTC
NA | TRBJ2-2 | TRBV5-6 | NA | CASSALRVLNTGELFF | TGTGCCAGCAGCGCCCTGAGGGTGTTGAACACCGGGGAGCTGTTTTTT
NA | TRBJ2-1 | TRBV5-1 | NA | CASSWGRRGSEQFF | TGCGCCAGCAGCTGGGGTCGCCGCGGGTCTGAGCAGTTCTTC
NA | TRBJ2-5 | TRBV10-1 | NA | CASSEGTRRVQETQYF | TGCGCCAGCAGTGAAGGAACCCGGCGGGTCCAAGAGACCCAGTACTTC
once | TRBJ2-7 | TRBV19 | NA | CASSYNRNAYEQYF | TGTGCCAGTAGTTACAACAGGAATGCCTACGAGCAGTACTTC
NA | TRBJ2-5 | TRBV18 | TRBD1 | CASSPTGTGGTPWTQYF | TGTGCCAGCTCACCCACGGGGACAGGGGGCACCCCATGGACCCAGTACTTC
NA | TRBJ2-7 | TRBV11-2 | NA | CASSQYGAGSSGEQYF | TGTGCCAGCAGCCAGTATGGGGCCGGGAGCTCCGGCGAGCAGTACTTC
NA | TRBJ2-7 | TRBV5-4 | NA | CASSLTSSSYEQYF | TGTGCCAGCAGCTTGACTTCTTCTTCCTACGAGCAGTACTTC
NA | TRBJ1-5 | TRBV19 | NA | CASSIRASRRQHQPQHF | TGTGCCAGTAGTATAAGGGCTAGCCGCCGCCAGCATCAGCCCCAGCATTTT